This paragraph covers one T cell receptor (beta chain) sequence. These data are taken from a study of early T cells in non-severe SARS-CoV-2 infection. Individual cDNA molecules were tagged with unique molecular identifiers. TCRdb fed the 5' RACE reads into MiXCR, producing one record per CDR3 protein. Of tens of thousands of distinct CDR3 sequences listed, 6.5% are singletons. The origin of this receptor is an adult who was a healthcare worker with PCR-confirmed SARS-CoV-2 infection or an uninfected control (not recorded which). This specimen consisted of whole blood, obtained at baseline.

CDR3 amino acids: CASSLRQGADEQYF. The CDR3 bases are TGTGCCAGCAGCTTAAGACAGGGGGCGGACGAGCAGTACTTC. The chain is built from TRBV11-2 and TRBJ2-7; TRBD1 matches at 10 bases. Germline CDR1 SGHAT, CDR2 FQNNGV. The CDR3 runs 14 residues. J was trimmed by 5 bases and V by 2 bases; bases with no gene match: 3.